The subject of this entry is one T cell receptor beta chain. Its antigen remains undetermined. No qualities accompany the bases; no much larger clone lies one base away. The data derive from a study of cytomegalovirus exposure and HLA in healthy donors (TCRdb year 2017). Looking at the study overall: In an earlier analysis of roughly 500 of the donors, under 300 Gb of sequence data and 120 million or so unique TCR beta sequences from 150 million to 200 million T cells were reported. An early release covering roughly 600 HLA-typed donors comprised about 300 gigabases of sequencing data and around 86 million unique TCR sequences. Of the 300 to 450 genotyped donors, approximately 83% fell in the genetic ancestry cluster associated with self-reported Caucasian donors. The study aimed to test whether signatures of past pathogen exposure could be identified by cataloging public T cell receptors. The T cell repertoires of 666 subjects were profiled by immunosequencing and related to cytomegalovirus serostatus. A separate validation cohort of roughly 130 different subjects was used in addition to the roughly 700-subject first cohort. High-throughput TCR immunosequencing, statistical association of individual TCRs with disease status, and machine learning were combined to predict cytomegalovirus infection status. A later analysis re-analyzed previously published TCR beta repertoires from roughly 600 donors and added high-resolution HLA genotyping to study TCR occurrence patterns. In the later analysis, no new phenotypic data were used to find candidate immune exposures; instead, reliance was placed on TCR beta sequences and their occurrence across donors. An earlier analysis of a few hundred of the donors applied high-throughput TCR beta sequencing to assess whether each TCR beta V gene segment acted as functional or pseudogenic. Donor age, sex, ethnicity and CMV serostatus were collected together with the repertoire data. Genome-wide SNP genotypes for about 65% of the roughly 670 donors were used in a later genetic analysis, which treated that subset as a discovery cohort. Every repertoire in the discovery cohort had been generated on one and the same sequencing platform. HLA typing included class I and class II loci at four-digit resolution. The number of donors typed differed by locus, with about 629-630 for A, B, C, DRB1 and DQB1, roughly 550 for DQA1, 600 to 610 for DPA1, and some 470 for DPB1. Because of strong linkage in the cohort, five DR-DQ haplotypes were treated as single units for association and clustering. Among 398 genotyped donors of the cohort, an average of around 240,000 unique TCR beta nucleotide sequences were sequenced per donor, about a sixth of them non-productive.

Sequences LNHNV (CDR1) and YYDKDF (CDR2) are obtained from the germline V gene (reference sequence). V sheds 4 bases and J sheds 7 bases, leaving 14 bases between their ends. Its CDR3 holds 14 amino acids, cysteine through phenylalanine. This entry keeps only the CDR3 DNA: 42 bases, framed from base 1. Preparation of the library involved the immunoSEQ multiplex PCR assay. For the multiplex PCR, a mixture combining 60 forward primers for TCR Vbeta segments and 13 reverse primers for TCR Jbeta segments was used. Amplification of the CDR3 region of rearranged TCR beta genes was performed with a multiplex PCR assay on genomic DNA. The amplified TCR beta libraries were sequenced on the Illumina HiSeq System as 87-base-pair reads. Per the authors' processing: Across the 700 or so repertoires, a later analysis counted 60 million to 90 million unique TCR beta chains, 9.5 million to 13 million of which were shared by at least two donors. Raw reads were error-corrected and collapsed into unique sequences by a nearest-neighbor algorithm in which closely related sequences were merged to remove PCR and sequencing errors. Alignment of CDR3 sequences to IMGT reference sequences was used to assign V, D and J gene segments. For a sequence to be retained, a match of at least six nucleotides to both a V gene segment and a J gene segment was required. Rearrangements were called productive when the CDR3 lacked stop codons and stayed in frame with V and J; all others were non-productive. Following IMGT convention, CDR3 was defined as the stretch from the second conserved V-encoded cysteine up to the conserved J-encoded phenylalanine. In an earlier analysis of approximately 590 of the donors, sequences lacking an unambiguous match to a single V gene segment were excluded. An earlier analysis of some 500 of the donors classified V segments as functional when productive rearrangements were above 56.7% and as segregating when the standard deviation between donors was above 5%. A statistical classification framework was built to diagnose cytomegalovirus status from the catalog of TCR beta chain sequences. A later analysis assigned V and J genes by comparing TCR nucleotide sequences with IMGT/GENE-DB human TR gene sequences. The TCRdist pipeline was used in a later analysis to assign CDR3 sequences and most-parsimonious VDJ recombination scenarios. In a later analysis, each TCR beta chain was defined by its CDR3 amino acid sequence together with its V-gene family, and reads lacking a unique V-gene family were excluded. In a later analysis, some 600 highly shared, low-generation-probability nucleotide sequences were removed to address suspected cross-contamination and a sequencing artifact. In a later analysis, a clonal expansion index was calculated for each public chain from normalized within-repertoire ranks of inferred template counts. In a later analysis, generation probabilities were computed using a VDJ recombination model fitted to out-of-frame rearrangements, and the results were checked against IGoR. A later analysis scored TCR-TCR, TCR-HLA and TCR-CMV co-occurrence with hypergeometric tests, applying a repertoire-size bias correction to TCR pairs. To estimate false discovery rates, a later analysis permuted the HLA or CMV assignments 20 times. In a later analysis, co-occurring TCRs were grouped with DBSCAN, and TCRdist sequence similarity was added when clustering was performed within HLA-allele-positive subsets. Co-occurrence clustering excluded repertoires with fewer than 30,000 or more than 120,000 public chains, plus five with anomalous nucleotide sharing. TCRdb re-hosts the immuneACCESS table, in-frame sequences only. Its copies lack some clones; in the studies checked, an unresolved V gene accounts for under half of them, and the cause for the rest is not known. D and trimming were read from the DNA, whereas the V and J calls and clone size are those reported in that table. The sample has some 130,000 clones on record, around 9.7% of them singletons. Roughly 1.9% of the sample is held by the ten biggest clonotypes.

The research as a whole found: Specific HLA alleles were associated with 15,000 to 20,000 TCR beta sequences at a false discovery rate of 0.05 in a later analysis. A later genetic analysis associated a missense DCLRE1C variant with V-gene and J-gene trimming of TCR beta chains, and an independent cohort replicated the association. Some IMGT-functional V segments, including TRBV6-2 and TRBV6-3, could not be distinguished by the 87-base-pair reads and were therefore excluded. A further reported finding was that TCR beta sequences accurately predicted the HLA-A and HLA-B alleles for most subjects in the first cohort. Linkage disequilibrium might explain the correlated functional status among segregating V segments, but an unknown experimental factor could not be ruled out. According to a later analysis, most CMV-associated TCR beta chains appeared to be HLA-restricted, and the HLA associations seemed to be driven largely by CMV exposure. In an earlier analysis of under 600 of the donors, most TCR beta V segments were observed in productive rearrangements about 87% or about 30% of the time, broadly matching IMGT annotations. According to a later analysis, TCR association rates differed among HLA loci, with DRB1 alleles showing the most associated TCRs and HLA-C alleles showing the fewest. For the cohort, immune exposure information was limited to CMV serostatus. The authors suggested that the approach could potentially be extended to other disease states and immunological phenotypes. The cohort was sequenced for TCR beta chains only, and without alpha or paired-chain data the features that could be detected were limited. While some public TCRs were present in many individuals, most TCR sequences turned up only very rarely across donors. The classifier was reported to diagnose cytomegalovirus status with high specificity and sensitivity in both the original cohort and the validation cohort. Several of the top co-occurrence clusters appeared to be linked to parvovirus B19, influenza, CMV and Epstein-Barr virus, according to a later analysis. A total of around 150 TCR beta chains were listed by the study as associated with cytomegalovirus. Compared with the 666-donor mean, donors in an Asian-associated ancestry cluster had fewer N-insertions in productive TCRs, according to a later genetic analysis. Because HLA typing was missing for some donors at each locus, association tests included only the typed subset. The earlier analysis of 587 of the donors excluded some 15 rarely observed V segments, including chromosome 9 orphons, because counts were too low. In vitro tests confirmed that a few of the cytomegalovirus-associated TCR beta chains recognize cytomegalovirus antigens. When HLA alleles, especially DR and DQ, strongly co-occurred, TCR associations were difficult to assign to individual alleles. The sequencing pipeline was judged likely to have produced a cluster of highly shared sequence variants as a technical artifact. Compared with equally common non-associated chains, HLA-associated TCR beta chains in a later analysis were more clonally expanded and had lower generation probabilities. The presence/absence analyses assumed that sequencing depth was roughly uniform across donors, and that assumption may not be true.

The cohort comprised some 680 healthy bone marrow donors. Cohort members were all nominally healthy when sampled, although unrecorded immune exposures were likely present. The donor was CMV seronegative and was included in the group of approximately 350 seronegative cohort members. A peripheral blood sample was collected from each donor, and TCR beta sequencing was performed on peripheral blood mononuclear cells. Genomic DNA was extracted from the blood cell samples with the Qiagen DNeasy Blood Extraction Kit. The chain uses TRBV15 and TRBJ2-1; a tentative D match to TRBD2 spans 6 bases. The source material was PBMCs. The clonotype originates from a man aged 50-60 years in good health and CMV-seronegative. The sequenced DNA: TGTGCCACCAGCACCCCCGGGGCGGGAAATGAGCAGTTCTTC. Its protein is CATSTPGAGNEQFF.